The clone carrying this T cell receptor beta chain was counted many times. Its target is not known. This sample was included in a study of T-cell memory formation after mild COVID-19. About the research overall: Across donors, TCR clusters were largely donor specific. Study-wide results and limits: Contracting CD4+ clones lay largely in CM and EM, with CD8+ ones residing in EMRA. Second-wave clones that peaked on day 37 lacked confirmed SARS-CoV-2 specificity.

Constant-segment-primed 5'RACE gave TCR alpha and TCR beta cDNA libraries with sample barcodes and UMIs. TCRdb reanalysed the 5' RACE reads using MiXCR and keeps one entry per CDR3 protein. The sample shows about 180,000 distinct CDR3 sequences, around a sixth of them seen only once. CDR1 is DFQATT and CDR2 is SNEGSKA in the germline V gene (reference sequence). V lost 0 bases to trimming and J lost 14 bases, with 14 bases between them. The CDR3 totals 13 residues. The receptor's source is a man younger than 30 who had mild COVID-19 (a few samples of this study predate the infection). Cell type and time point are not known. Sample: PBMCs or a T cell subset sorted from them (not recorded which). The rearrangement links TRBV20-1 to TRBJ1-6; D not certain. The CDR3 region is CSARDSQILTLHF. The CDR3 DNA sequence: TGCAGTGCTAGAGACAGTCAAATTCTTACCCTCCACTTT.